This T cell receptor (beta chain) was captured in a study of T cells in Graves' hyperthyroidism and ophthalmopathy. General study findings and limits: Ophthalmopathy onset followed model prediction by a median about 6.5 months. Ophthalmopathy could be told apart from stable hyperthyroidism with a 13 V-J model.

Amplification targeted TCR beta CDR3 regions from RNA transcripts. Primed by the HTBI set, a first-round RT-PCR was run on the TCR CDR3. TCRdb re-called the multiplex PCR reads through MiXCR, storing one row per CDR3 protein. The sample contains 600,000 or so distinct CDR3 sequences, about 45% of which appear only once. There are a few counts of this clonotype. Its target is unknown. Diagnosis rested on symptoms, serum thyroxine and TRAb, thyroid ultrasound, and orbital computed tomography. The sequence was obtained from a woman under 30 with Graves' hyperthyroidism. Material for sequencing was peripheral blood or thyroid tissue (not recorded which).

This CDR3 is CASRIGDYGYTF. In nucleotides, the CDR3 is TGTGCCAGCCGTATTGGTGACTATGGCTACACCTTC. The chain has TRBV6-1 and TRBJ1-2; unclear D gene. The germline gives CDR1 MNHNS, CDR2 SASEGT. The ends were cut back, 8 bases at V and 3 bases at J, with 10 bases in the middle. The CDR3 is 12 amino acids.